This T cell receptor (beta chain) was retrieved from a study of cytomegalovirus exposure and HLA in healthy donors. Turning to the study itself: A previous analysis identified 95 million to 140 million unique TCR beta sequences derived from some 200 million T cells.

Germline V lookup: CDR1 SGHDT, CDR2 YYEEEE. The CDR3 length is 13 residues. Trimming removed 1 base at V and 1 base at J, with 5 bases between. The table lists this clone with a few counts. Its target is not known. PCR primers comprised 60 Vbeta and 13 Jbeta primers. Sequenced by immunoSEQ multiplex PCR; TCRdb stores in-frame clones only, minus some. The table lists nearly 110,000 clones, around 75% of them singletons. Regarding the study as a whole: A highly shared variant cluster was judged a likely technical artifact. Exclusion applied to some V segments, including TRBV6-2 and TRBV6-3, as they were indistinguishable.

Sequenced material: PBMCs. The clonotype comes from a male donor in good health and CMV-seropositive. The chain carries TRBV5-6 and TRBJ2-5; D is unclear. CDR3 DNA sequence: TGTGCCAGCAGCTTGCGAGGCCAAGAGACCCAGTACTTC. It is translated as CASSLRGQETQYF.